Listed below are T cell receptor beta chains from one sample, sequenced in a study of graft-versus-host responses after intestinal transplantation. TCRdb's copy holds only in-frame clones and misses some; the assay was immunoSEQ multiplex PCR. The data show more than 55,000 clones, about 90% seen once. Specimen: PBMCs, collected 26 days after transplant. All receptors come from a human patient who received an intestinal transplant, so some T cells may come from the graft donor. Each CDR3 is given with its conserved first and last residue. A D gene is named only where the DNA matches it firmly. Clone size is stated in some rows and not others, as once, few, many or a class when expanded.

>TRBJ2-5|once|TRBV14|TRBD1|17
CASSRLSGQGAWETQYF
TGTGCCAGCAGCCGACTATCCGGACAGGGGGCATGGGAGACCCAGTACTTC
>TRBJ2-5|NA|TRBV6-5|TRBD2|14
CASSYYSGEETQYF
TGTGCCAGCAGTTACTATAGCGGGGAAGAGACCCAGTACTTC
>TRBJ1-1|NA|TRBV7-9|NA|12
CASSQGLGEAFF
TGTGCCAGCAGCCAGGGCTTAGGTGAAGCTTTCTTT
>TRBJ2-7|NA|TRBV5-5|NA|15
CASSREPPRTYEQYF
TGTGCCAGCAGCCGGGAGCCCCCCAGGACCTACGAGCAGTACTTC
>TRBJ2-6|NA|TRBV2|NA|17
CASSETAPSPGANVLTF
TGTGCCAGCAGTGAAACAGCCCCAAGTCCCGGGGCCAACGTCCTGACTTTC
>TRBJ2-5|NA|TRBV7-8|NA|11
CASSHGETQYF
TGTGCCAGCAGCCACGGGGAGACCCAGTACTTC
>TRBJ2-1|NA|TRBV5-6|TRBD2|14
CASSLSSGRGEQFF
TGTGCCAGCAGCTTATCGAGCGGGAGAGGTGAGCAGTTCTTC
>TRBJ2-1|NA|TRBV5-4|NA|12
CASSVRLDEQFF
TGTGCCAGCAGCGTCCGACTCGATGAGCAGTTCTTC
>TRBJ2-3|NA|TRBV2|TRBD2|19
CASSETGLAGRLSTDTQYF
TGTGCCAGCAGTGAAACCGGACTAGCGGGACGCCTGTCCACAGATACGCAGTATTTT
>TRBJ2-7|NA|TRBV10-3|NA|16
CAISLPSGLGRGEQYF
TGTGCCATCAGCTTGCCCTCAGGGTTAGGACGTGGCGAGCAGTACTTC